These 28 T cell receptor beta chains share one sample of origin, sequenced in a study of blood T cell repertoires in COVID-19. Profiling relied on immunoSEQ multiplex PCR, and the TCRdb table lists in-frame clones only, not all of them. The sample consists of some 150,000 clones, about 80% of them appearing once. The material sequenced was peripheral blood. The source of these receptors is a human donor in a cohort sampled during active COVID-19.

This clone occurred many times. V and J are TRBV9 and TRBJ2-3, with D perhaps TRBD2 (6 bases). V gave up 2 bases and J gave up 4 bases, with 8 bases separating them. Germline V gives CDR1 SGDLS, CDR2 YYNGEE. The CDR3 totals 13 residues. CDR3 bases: TGTGCCAGCAGCGTGGAGGGAGCAGATACGCAGTATTTT. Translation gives CASSVEGADTQYF.

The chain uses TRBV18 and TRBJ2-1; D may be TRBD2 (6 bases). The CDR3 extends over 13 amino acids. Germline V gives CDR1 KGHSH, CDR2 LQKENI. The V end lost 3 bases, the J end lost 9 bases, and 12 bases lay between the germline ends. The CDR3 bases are TGTGCCAGCTCACCGTCCGCGGGAAGTGAGCAGTTCTTC. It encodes CASSPSAGSEQFF.

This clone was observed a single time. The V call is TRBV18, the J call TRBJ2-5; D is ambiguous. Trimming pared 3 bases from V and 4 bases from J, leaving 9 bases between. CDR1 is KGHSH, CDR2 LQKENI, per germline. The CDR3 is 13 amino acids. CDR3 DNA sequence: TGTGCCAGCTCACCTGTACTGGTAGAGACCCAGTACTTC. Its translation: CASSPVLVETQYF.

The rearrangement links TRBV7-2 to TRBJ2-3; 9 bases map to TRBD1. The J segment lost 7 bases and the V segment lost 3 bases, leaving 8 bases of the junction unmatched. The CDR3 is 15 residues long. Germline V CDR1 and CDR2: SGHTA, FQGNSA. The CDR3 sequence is CASSFGQGRMNTQYF. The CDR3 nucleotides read TGTGCCAGCAGCTTTGGACAGGGGCGTATGAATACGCAGTATTTT.

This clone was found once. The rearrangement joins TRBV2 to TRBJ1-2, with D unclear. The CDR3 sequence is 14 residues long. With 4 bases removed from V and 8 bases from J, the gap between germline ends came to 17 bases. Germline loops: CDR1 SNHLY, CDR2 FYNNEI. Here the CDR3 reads CASSGEGALGGYTF. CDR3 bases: TGTGCCAGCAGTGGAGAGGGTGCTCTGGGCGGCTACACCTTC. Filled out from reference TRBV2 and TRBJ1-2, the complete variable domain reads EPEVTQTPSHQVTQMGQEVILRCVPISNHLYFYWYRQILGQKVEFLVSFYNNEISEKSEIFDDQFSVERPDGSNFTLKIRSTKLEDSAMYFCASSGEGALGGYTFGSGTRLTVV.

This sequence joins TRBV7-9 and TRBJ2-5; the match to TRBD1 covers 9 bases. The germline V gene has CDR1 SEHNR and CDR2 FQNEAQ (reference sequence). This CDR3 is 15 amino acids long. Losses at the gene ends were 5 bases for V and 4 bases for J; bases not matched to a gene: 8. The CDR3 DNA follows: TGTGCCAGCAGCGCAGGGACAGGGCTTATAGAGACCCAGTACTTC. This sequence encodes CASSAGTGLIETQYF. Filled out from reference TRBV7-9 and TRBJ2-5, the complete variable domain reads DTGVSQNPRHKITKRGQNVTFRCDPISEHNRLYWYRQTLGQGPEFLTYFQNEAQLEKSRLLSDRFSAERPKGSFSTLEIQRTEQGDSAMYLCASSAGTGLIETQYFGPGTRLLVL.

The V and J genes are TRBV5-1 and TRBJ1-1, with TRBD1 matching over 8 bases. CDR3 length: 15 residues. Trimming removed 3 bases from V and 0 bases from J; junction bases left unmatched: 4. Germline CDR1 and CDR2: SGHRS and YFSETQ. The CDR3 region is CASSSYRGMNTEAFF. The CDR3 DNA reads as TGCGCCAGCAGCTCCTACAGGGGGATGAACACTGAAGCTTTCTTT.

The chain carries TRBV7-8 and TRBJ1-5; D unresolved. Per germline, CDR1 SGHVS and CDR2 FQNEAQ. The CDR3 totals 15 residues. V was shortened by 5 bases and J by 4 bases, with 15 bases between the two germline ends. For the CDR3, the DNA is TGTGCCAGCAGCCCCGCCGGACGGGAGAATCAGCCCCAGCATTTT. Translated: CASSPAGRENQPQHF. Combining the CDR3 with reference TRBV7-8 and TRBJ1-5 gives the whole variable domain GAGVSQSPRYKVAKRGQDVALRCDPISGHVSLFWYQQALGQGPEFLTYFQNEAQLDKSGLPSDRFFAERPEGSVSTLKIQRTQQEDSAVYLCASSPAGRENQPQHFGDGTRLSIL.

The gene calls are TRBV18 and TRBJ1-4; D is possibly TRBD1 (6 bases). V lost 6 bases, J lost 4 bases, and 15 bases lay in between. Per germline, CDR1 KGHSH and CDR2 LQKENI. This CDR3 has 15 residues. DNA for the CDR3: TGTGCCAGCTCCCGGGATTACAGGGTTAATGAAAAACTGTTTTTT. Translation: CASSRDYRVNEKLFF. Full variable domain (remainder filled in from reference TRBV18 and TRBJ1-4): NAGVMQNPRHLVRRRGQEARLRCSPMKGHSHVYWYRQLPEEGLKFMVYLQKENIIDESGMPKERFSAEFPKEGPSILRIQQVVRGDSAAYFCASSRDYRVNEKLFFGSGTQLSVL.

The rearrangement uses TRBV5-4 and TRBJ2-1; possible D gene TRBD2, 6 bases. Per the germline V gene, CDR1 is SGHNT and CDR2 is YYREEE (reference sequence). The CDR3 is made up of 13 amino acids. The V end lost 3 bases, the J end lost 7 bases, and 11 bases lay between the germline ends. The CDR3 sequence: CASSSRGGNEQFF. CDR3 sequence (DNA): TGTGCCAGCAGCTCCCGGGGAGGTAATGAGCAGTTCTTC.

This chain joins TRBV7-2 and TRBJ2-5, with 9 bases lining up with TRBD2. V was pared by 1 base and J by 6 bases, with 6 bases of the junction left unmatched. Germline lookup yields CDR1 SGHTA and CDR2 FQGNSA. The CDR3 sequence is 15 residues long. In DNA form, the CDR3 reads TGTGCCAGCAGCTTAGTACTAGCGGGCGTTAAGACCCAGTACTTC. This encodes CASSLVLAGVKTQYF.

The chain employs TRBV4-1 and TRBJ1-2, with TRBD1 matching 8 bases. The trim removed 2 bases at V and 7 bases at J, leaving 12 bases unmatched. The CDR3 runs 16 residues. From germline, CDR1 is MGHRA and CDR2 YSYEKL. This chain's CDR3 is CASSQSPGQEVSGYTF. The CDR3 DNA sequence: TGCGCCAGCAGCCAATCCCCGGGACAGGAAGTTTCTGGCTACACCTTC.

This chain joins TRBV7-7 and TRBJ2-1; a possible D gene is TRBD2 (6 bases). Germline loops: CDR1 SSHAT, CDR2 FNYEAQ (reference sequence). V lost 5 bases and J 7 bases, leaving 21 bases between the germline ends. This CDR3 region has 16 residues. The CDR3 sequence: CASSPRGSGSFNEQFF. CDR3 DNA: TGTGCCAGCAGCCCCCGGGGTAGCGGATCCTTTAATGAGCAGTTCTTC.

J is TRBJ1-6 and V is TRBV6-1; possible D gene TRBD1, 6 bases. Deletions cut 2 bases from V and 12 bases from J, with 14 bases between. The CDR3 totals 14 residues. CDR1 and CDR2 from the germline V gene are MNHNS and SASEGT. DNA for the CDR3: TGTGCCAGCAGTGAATCTACGGGGGGGCTACCCCTCCACTTT. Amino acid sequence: CASSESTGGLPLHF.

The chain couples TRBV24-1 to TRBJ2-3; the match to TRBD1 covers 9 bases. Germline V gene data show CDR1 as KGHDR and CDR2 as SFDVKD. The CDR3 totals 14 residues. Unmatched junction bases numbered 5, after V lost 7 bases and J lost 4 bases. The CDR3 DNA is TGTGCCACCAGCCTGGGACAGGGCCCAGATACGCAGTATTTT. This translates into CATSLGQGPDTQYF.

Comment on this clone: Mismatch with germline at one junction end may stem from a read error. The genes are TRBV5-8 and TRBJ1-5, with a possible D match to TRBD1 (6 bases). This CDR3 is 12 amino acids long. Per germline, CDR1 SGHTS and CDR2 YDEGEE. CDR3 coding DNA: TGTGCCAGCACGTACCCGGGCAGGGGCGGACTTTTT. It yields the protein CASTYPGRGGLF. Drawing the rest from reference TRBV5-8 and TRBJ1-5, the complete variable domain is EAGVTQSPTHLIKTRGQQATLRCSPISGHTSVYWYQQALGLGLQFLLWYDEGEERNRGNFPPRFSGRQFPNYSSELNVNALELEDSALYLCASTYPGRGGLFGDGTRLSIL.

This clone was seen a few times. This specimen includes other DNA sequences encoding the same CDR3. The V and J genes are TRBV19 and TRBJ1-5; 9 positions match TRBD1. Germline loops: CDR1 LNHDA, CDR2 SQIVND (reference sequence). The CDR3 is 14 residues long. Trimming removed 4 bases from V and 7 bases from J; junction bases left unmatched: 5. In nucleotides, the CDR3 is TGTGCCAGTAGTACGACAGGGGGGCAACAGCCCCAGCATTTT. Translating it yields CASSTTGGQQPQHF.

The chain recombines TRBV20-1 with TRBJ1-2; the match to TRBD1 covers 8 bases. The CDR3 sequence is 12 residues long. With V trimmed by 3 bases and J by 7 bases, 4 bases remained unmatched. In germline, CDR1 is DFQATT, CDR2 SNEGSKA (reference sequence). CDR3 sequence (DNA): TGCAGTGCTAGTCAGGGGGCGAGTGGCTACACCTTC. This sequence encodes CSASQGASGYTF.

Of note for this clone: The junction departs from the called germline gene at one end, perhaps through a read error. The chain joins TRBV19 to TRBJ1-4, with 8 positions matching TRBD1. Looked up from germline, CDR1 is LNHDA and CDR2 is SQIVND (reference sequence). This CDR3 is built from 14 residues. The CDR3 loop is CASTITGGGEKLFF. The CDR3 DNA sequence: TGTGCCAGTACTATAACAGGGGGAGGCGAAAAACTGTTTTTT.

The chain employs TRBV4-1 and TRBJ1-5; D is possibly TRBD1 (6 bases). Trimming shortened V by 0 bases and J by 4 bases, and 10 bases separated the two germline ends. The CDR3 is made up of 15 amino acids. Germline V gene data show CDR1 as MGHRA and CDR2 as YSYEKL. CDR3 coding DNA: TGCGCCAGCAGCCAAGAGGGGGCCTATAATCAGCCCCAGCATTTT. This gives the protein CASSQEGAYNQPQHF.

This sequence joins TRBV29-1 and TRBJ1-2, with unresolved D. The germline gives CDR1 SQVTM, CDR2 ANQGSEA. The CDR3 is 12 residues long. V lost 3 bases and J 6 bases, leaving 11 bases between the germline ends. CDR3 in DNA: TGCAGCGTTGATGAGAGGGCTCATGGCTACACCTTC. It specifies CSVDERAHGYTF. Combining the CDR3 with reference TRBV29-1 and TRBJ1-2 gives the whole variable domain SAVISQKPSRDICQRGTSLTIQCQVDSQVTMMFWYRQQPGQSLTLIATANQGSEATYESGFVIDKFPISRPNLTFSTLTVSNMSPEDSSIYLCSVDERAHGYTFGSGTRLTVV.

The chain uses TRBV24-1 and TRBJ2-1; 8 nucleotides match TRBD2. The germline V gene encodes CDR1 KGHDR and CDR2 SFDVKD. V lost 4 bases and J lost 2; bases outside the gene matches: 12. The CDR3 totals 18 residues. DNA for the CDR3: TGTGCCACCAGTGACGGGCCTACTAGCGGCCGACCCTACAATGAGCAGTTCTTC. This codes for CATSDGPTSGRPYNEQFF.

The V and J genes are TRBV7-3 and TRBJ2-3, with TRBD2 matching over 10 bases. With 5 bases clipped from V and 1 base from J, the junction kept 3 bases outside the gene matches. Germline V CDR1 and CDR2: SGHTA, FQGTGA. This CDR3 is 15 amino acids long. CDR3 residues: CASSPSGRGTDTQYF. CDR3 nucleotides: TGTGCCAGCAGCCCAAGCGGGAGGGGCACAGATACGCAGTATTTT. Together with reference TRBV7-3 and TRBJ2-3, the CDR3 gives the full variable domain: GAGVSQTPSNKVTEKGKYVELRCDPISGHTALYWYRQSLGQGPEFLIYFQGTGAADDSGLPNDRFFAVRPEGSVSTLKIQRTERGDSAVYLCASSPSGRGTDTQYFGPGTRLTVL.

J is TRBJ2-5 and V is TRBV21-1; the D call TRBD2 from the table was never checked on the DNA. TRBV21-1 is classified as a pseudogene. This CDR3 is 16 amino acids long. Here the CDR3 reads CASSKWGRGVLETQYF. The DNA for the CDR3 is TGTGCCAGCAGCAAATGGGGCCGGGGGGTCTTGGAGACCCAGTACTTC.

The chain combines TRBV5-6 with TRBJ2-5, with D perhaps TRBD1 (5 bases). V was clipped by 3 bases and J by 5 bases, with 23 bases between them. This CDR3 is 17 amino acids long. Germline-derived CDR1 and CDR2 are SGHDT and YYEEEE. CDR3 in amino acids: CASSWGIGAGDVETQYF. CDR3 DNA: TGTGCCAGCAGCTGGGGCATTGGAGCCGGCGATGTCGAGACCCAGTACTTC. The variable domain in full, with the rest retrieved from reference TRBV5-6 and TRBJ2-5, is DAGVTQSPTHLIKTRGQQVTLRCSPKSGHDTVSWYQQALGQGPQFIFQYYEEEERQRGNFPDRFSGHQFPNYSSELNVNALLLGDSALYLCASSWGIGAGDVETQYFGPGTRLLVL.

The CDR3 DNA sequence: TGTGCCAGCAGCTTCGGGCGGGAGCTGTCCCAAGAGACCCAGTACTTC. It specifies CASSFGRELSQETQYF. The chain joins TRBV5-5 to TRBJ2-5; TRBD2 agrees at 7 bases. The V gene's germline CDR1 is SGHKS and CDR2 YYEKEE (reference sequence). Losses at the gene ends were 2 bases for V and 1 base for J; bases not matched to a gene: 8. The CDR3 extends over 16 amino acids.

Here the CDR3 DNA reads TGCGCCAGCAGCTCCGGGTCCGAAGAGACCCAGTACTTC. Residues: CASSSGSEETQYF. The chain uses TRBV5-1 and TRBJ2-5; D is ambiguous. The V gene's germline CDR1 is SGHRS and CDR2 YFSETQ. The CDR3 runs to 13 residues. Trimming removed 3 bases from V and 3 bases from J, with 9 bases in between.

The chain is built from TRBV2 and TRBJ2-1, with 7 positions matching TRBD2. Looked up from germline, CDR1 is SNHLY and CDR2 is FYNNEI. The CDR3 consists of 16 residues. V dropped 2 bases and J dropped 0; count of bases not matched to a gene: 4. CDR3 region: CASSELAVSSYNEQFF. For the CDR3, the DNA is TGTGCCAGCAGTGAACTAGCGGTGAGCTCCTACAATGAGCAGTTCTTC.